These 27 T cell receptor beta chains came from one sample sequenced in a study of blood T cell repertoires in COVID-19. Data came from immunoSEQ multiplex PCR; TCRdb stores just in-frame clones and leaves some out. The repertoire holds roughly 150,000 clones, roughly 80% seen once, with roughly 8.6% in the top ten. Sequences were obtained from PBMCs or T cells enriched from blood (not recorded which). These receptors were taken from a woman aged 45-65 years who had recovered from COVID-19.

The gene calls are TRBV7-6 and TRBJ2-3, with a tentative D call TRBD1 (6 bases). Germline lookup yields CDR1 SGHVS and CDR2 FNYEAQ. The germline V and J ends were trimmed by 1 base and 4 bases, with 12 bases remaining between them. CDR3 size: 15 residues. Here the CDR3 DNA reads TGTGCCAGCAGCTTAGAACACAGGGTCGCAGATACGCAGTATTTT. Residues: CASSLEHRVADTQYF.

This clone was observed once. One end of the junction is discordant with germline, which a read error may explain. The chain couples TRBV7-8 to TRBJ2-7; tentative D call: TRBD2 (6 bases). This CDR3 is 13 amino acids long. CDR1 and CDR2 from the germline V gene are SGHVS and FQNEAQ. The CDR3 nucleotides read TGTGCCAGTAAATTTAGCGGCTCCCACGAGCAGTACTTC. It specifies CASKFSGSHEQYF. The full variable domain, in which reference TRBV7-8 and TRBJ2-7 provide the parts outside the CDR3, is GAGVSQSPRYKVAKRGQDVALRCDPISGHVSLFWYQQALGQGPEFLTYFQNEAQLDKSGLPSDRFFAERPEGSVSTLKIQRTQQEDSAVYLCASKFSGSHEQYFGPGTRLTVT.

The gene calls are TRBV3-1 (or the pseudogene TRBV3-2) and TRBJ1-5; D is ambiguous. V was pared by 0 bases and J by 10 bases, with 13 bases between. CDR1 and CDR2 from the germline V gene are LGHDT and YNNKEL (reference sequence). The length of the CDR3 is 14 residues. The CDR3 DNA reads TGTGCCAGCAGCCAAGACCGCGGATCTGGACCCCAGCATTTT. It specifies CASSQDRGSGPQHF.

The chain joins TRBV10-3 to TRBJ1-2, with D tentatively TRBD1 (5 bases). The V end was cut by 3 bases, the J end by 7 bases, with 9 bases between. The CDR3 totals 12 residues. Per germline, CDR1 ENHRY and CDR2 SYGVKD. The CDR3 nucleotides are TGTGCCATCAGTGACAGGGATGGTGGCTACACCTTC. Its translation is CAISDRDGGYTF.

The chain couples TRBV7-8 to TRBJ2-3; perhaps TRBD2 as D (7 bases). Trimming removed 1 base at V and 2 bases at J, with 16 bases between. The CDR3 has 17 residues. Germline V CDR1 and CDR2: SGHVS, FQNEAQ. The CDR3 DNA reads TGTGCCAGCAGCTTAGTGCTTGGGGGGGGGCCCACAGATACGCAGTATTTT. Its translation is CASSLVLGGGPTDTQYF.

V usage is TRBV29-1 and J usage is TRBJ2-1; TRBD2 matches at 7 bases. V gave up 4 bases and J gave up 8 bases; unmatched junction bases: 8. There are 13 residues in the CDR3. CDR1 is SQVTM, CDR2 ANQGSEA, per germline. CDR3 sequence: CSVGTRVSHEQFF. The CDR3 DNA reads as TGCAGCGTTGGGACTAGAGTTTCCCATGAGCAGTTCTTC.

As concerns this clone: This sample includes further DNA sequences coding for the same CDR3. The CDR3 nucleotides read TGTGCCAGCAGTTACTCTACTAGCGGGAGTTACGAGCAGTACTTC. Translated, it gives CASSYSTSGSYEQYF. The gene calls are TRBV6-5 and TRBJ2-7; 11 bases match TRBD2. CDR1 MNHEY and CDR2 SVGAGI come from the germline V gene. This CDR3 region has 15 residues. Germline trimming cut 0 bases from V and 4 bases from J; bases unmatched to any gene: 2.

The genes are TRBV6-5 and TRBJ2-7; 7 bases are shared with TRBD1. The CDR3 contains 15 residues. The V and J ends lost 6 bases and 0 bases, in that order; junction bases with no gene match: 8. Germline lookup yields CDR1 MNHEY and CDR2 SVGAGI. The CDR3 bases are TGTGCCAGCAGCCAAGGGGGCGCGGGCTCCTACGAGCAGTACTTC. Its translation is CASSQGGAGSYEQYF.

The CDR3 region has the DNA TGTGCCAGCAGCCAAGGGGGGAGCGGGGCGACCGGGGAGCTGTTTTTT. Translated: CASSQGGSGATGELFF. The J gene is TRBJ2-2, the V gene TRBV3-1 (or the pseudogene TRBV3-2); TRBD2 aligns across 7 bases. The CDR3 is 16 residues long. The V segment lost 1 base and the J segment 5 bases; nucleotides outside the gene matches: 7. Germline CDR1 reads LGHDT; CDR2 reads YNNKEL (reference sequence).

The chain joins TRBV18 to TRBJ1-2; the D is unclear. This CDR3 contains 11 residues. CDR1 and CDR2 (germline): KGHSH, LQKENI. The germline V and J ends were trimmed by 5 bases and 3 bases, with 4 bases remaining between them. The CDR3 spells CASSSDYGYTF. The CDR3 bases are TGTGCCAGCTCATCTGACTATGGCTACACCTTC.

This clone came up a few times. The V gene is TRBV19, the J gene TRBJ1-4; no clear D. Germline V lookup: CDR1 LNHDA, CDR2 SQIVND (reference sequence). Trimming removed 0 bases at V and 8 bases at J, with 13 bases between. The CDR3 contains 15 residues. The CDR3: CASSIEGRGGEKLFF. In DNA form, the CDR3 reads TGTGCCAGTAGTATAGAGGGCCGGGGTGGCGAAAAACTGTTTTTT.

The V and J genes are TRBV6-6 and TRBJ1-2; the match to TRBD1 covers 8 bases. The CDR3 runs to 13 residues. V lost 6 bases and J lost 8; bases outside the gene matches: 8. Germline V gene lookup returns CDR1 MNHNY and CDR2 SVGAGI (reference sequence). CDR3 loop: CASSRDRGQGYTF. CDR3 nucleotides: TGTGCCAGCAGCCGAGACAGGGGACAAGGCTACACCTTC.

The CDR3 loop reads CASSPDLAGVSFF. In DNA form, the CDR3 reads TGTGCCAGCAGCCCGGACTTAGCGGGAGTCTCGTTCTTC. The chain is built from TRBV7-9 and TRBJ2-1; 9 bases map to TRBD2. From germline, CDR1 is SEHNR and CDR2 FQNEAQ (reference sequence). With 5 bases clipped from V and 15 bases from J, the junction kept 11 bases outside the gene matches. The CDR3 has 13 amino acids.

The rearrangement uses TRBV6-5 and TRBJ2-2; TRBD1 matches 8 bases. J gave up 2 bases and V 7 bases, and 6 bases lay outside the gene matches. Per germline, CDR1 MNHEY and CDR2 SVGAGI. This CDR3 has 15 residues. Here the CDR3 reads CASTRGTGNTGELFF. CDR3 sequence (DNA): TGTGCCAGCACACGAGGGACAGGAAACACCGGGGAGCTGTTTTTT.

Only one count was recorded for this clone. The rearrangement links TRBV4-3 to TRBJ2-1, with D possibly TRBD2 on 5 matching bases. This CDR3 has 12 amino acids. Trimming stripped 4 bases from V and 10 bases from J, with 11 bases between. Germline values: CDR1 LGHNA, CDR2 YSLEER. CDR3: CASSRIEGEQFF. In DNA form, the CDR3 reads TGCGCCAGCAGCCGTATCGAGGGCGAGCAGTTCTTC.

The chain is built from TRBV7-2 and TRBJ2-5, with D hard to call. The ends were cut back, 0 bases at V and 2 bases at J, with 10 bases in the middle. Looked up from germline, CDR1 is SGHTA and CDR2 is FQGNSA. The CDR3 is made up of 15 amino acids. CDR3 DNA: TGTGCCAGCAGCTTAGCATCGGGTATACAAGAGACCCAGTACTTC. This translates into CASSLASGIQETQYF. The entire variable domain, with the rest obtained from reference TRBV7-2 and TRBJ2-5, is as follows: GAGVSQSPSNKVTEKGKDVELRCDPISGHTALYWYRQSLGQGLEFLIYFQGNSAPDKSGLPSDRFSAERTGGSVSTLTIQRTQQEDSAVYLCASSLASGIQETQYFGPGTRLLVL.

This clone has more than one count but fewer than ten. The V call is TRBV6-5, the J call TRBJ2-2; 9 bases align to TRBD1. The length of the CDR3 is 15 residues. J gave up 8 bases and V 7 bases, and 11 bases lay outside the gene matches. The germline V gene has CDR1 MNHEY and CDR2 SVGAGI. The CDR3 region is CASIMGQGRSGELFF. The CDR3 DNA is TGTGCCAGCATTATGGGACAGGGAAGGTCGGGGGAGCTGTTTTTT.

This rearrangement joins TRBV19 to TRBJ1-2; 7 nucleotides align to TRBD1. Per germline, CDR1 LNHDA and CDR2 SQIVND (reference sequence). Unmatched junction bases numbered 11, after V lost 8 bases and J lost 8 bases. The CDR3 length is 13 residues. The CDR3 nucleotides are TGTGCCAGTGGGCAGGGAGACAGGGTCGGCTACACCTTC. It is translated as CASGQGDRVGYTF.

This clone has more than one count but fewer than ten. The chain joins TRBV5-4 to TRBJ1-3; no reliable D call. This CDR3 has 15 amino acids. The germline V gene encodes CDR1 SGHNT and CDR2 YYREEE (reference sequence). V was shortened by 0 bases and J by 0 bases, with 7 bases between the two germline ends. This CDR3 reads CASSLEPGSGNTIYF. DNA for the CDR3: TGTGCCAGCAGCTTGGAGCCAGGCTCTGGAAACACCATATATTTT.

The chain has TRBV5-1 and TRBJ2-7, with no clear D. The CDR3 contains 14 residues. Deletions cut 0 bases from V and 6 bases from J, with 13 bases between. In germline, CDR1 is SGHRS, CDR2 YFSETQ. The CDR3, as DNA: TGCGCCAGCAGCTTGGAACAGCCCTTAACCGAGCAGTACTTC. It encodes CASSLEQPLTEQYF.

The chain combines TRBV2 with TRBJ2-7; TRBD1 matches 7 bases. Germline V lookup: CDR1 SNHLY, CDR2 FYNNEI. CDR3 length: 13 amino acids. V was pared by 8 bases and J by 0 bases, with 4 bases of the junction left unmatched. The CDR3 spells CASGQGVSYEQYF. The CDR3 region has the DNA TGTGCCAGCGGGCAGGGGGTCTCCTACGAGCAGTACTTC. The full variable domain, completed using reference TRBV2 and TRBJ2-7, is EPEVTQTPSHQVTQMGQEVILRCVPISNHLYFYWYRQILGQKVEFLVSFYNNEISEKSEIFDDQFSVERPDGSNFTLKIRSTKLEDSAMYFCASGQGVSYEQYFGPGTRLTVT.

The chain employs TRBV4-2 and TRBJ2-2, with 11 bases identical to TRBD2. Germline V lookup: CDR1 LGHNA, CDR2 YNFKEQ. The CDR3 runs 20 residues. The V and J ends lost 2 bases and 3 bases, in that order; junction bases with no gene match: 14. This chain's CDR3 is CASSQRSFALAGGHTGELFF. In nucleotides, the CDR3 is TGTGCCAGCAGCCAAAGGTCGTTCGCATTAGCGGGGGGGCACACCGGGGAGCTGTTTTTT.

The chain links TRBV7-8 to TRBJ2-6; a weak D match, TRBD2 (5 bases). This CDR3 spans 15 amino acids. Germline CDR1 is SGHVS and CDR2 is FQNEAQ. Trimming took 4 bases from V and 1 from J, leaving 8 bases between them. Here the CDR3 reads CASSSSGSGANVLTF. As DNA, the CDR3 is TGTGCCAGCAGCTCCTCGGGGTCTGGGGCCAACGTCCTGACTTTC.

The genes are TRBV5-4 and TRBJ1-1, with D maybe TRBD1 (6 bases). CDR1 is SGHNT and CDR2 is YYREEE in the germline V gene (reference sequence). The CDR3 spans 13 residues. Trimming left V 4 bases short and J 3 bases short, with 10 bases between. CDR3 residues: CASSGGGHTEAFF. The CDR3 nucleotides are TGTGCCAGCAGCGGGGGGGGGCACACTGAAGCTTTCTTT.

In its sample, this clone was seen once. The rearrangement links TRBV5-1 to TRBJ2-7; TRBD2 aligns across 7 bases. The CDR3 sequence is 13 residues long. In germline, CDR1 is SGHRS, CDR2 YFSETQ. The V segment lost 0 bases and the J segment 6 bases; nucleotides outside the gene matches: 3. CDR3 residues: CASSLAGRSEQYF. CDR3 sequence (DNA): TGCGCCAGCAGCTTGGCCGGGAGGTCCGAGCAGTACTTC.

The V and J genes are TRBV28 and TRBJ1-5, with D hard to call. The germline V gene has CDR1 MDHEN and CDR2 SYDVKM. With 6 bases removed from V and 4 bases from J, the gap between germline ends came to 10 bases. The CDR3 length is 13 residues. CDR3 in amino acids: CASRSTTNQPQHF. The DNA of the CDR3 is TGTGCCAGCAGGTCAACCACAAATCAGCCCCAGCATTTT.

In this sample, this clone turned up once. The chain combines TRBV4-3 with TRBJ1-2, with TRBD1 as a possible D gene (6 bases). This CDR3 region has 17 residues. Trimming took 0 bases from V and 3 from J, leaving 17 bases between them. Looked up from germline, CDR1 is LGHNA and CDR2 is YSLEER. CDR3 nucleotide sequence: TGCGCCAGCAGCCAAGAGATGGGCCGGGGGGGCTACTATGGCTACACCTTC. This sequence encodes CASSQEMGRGGYYGYTF.